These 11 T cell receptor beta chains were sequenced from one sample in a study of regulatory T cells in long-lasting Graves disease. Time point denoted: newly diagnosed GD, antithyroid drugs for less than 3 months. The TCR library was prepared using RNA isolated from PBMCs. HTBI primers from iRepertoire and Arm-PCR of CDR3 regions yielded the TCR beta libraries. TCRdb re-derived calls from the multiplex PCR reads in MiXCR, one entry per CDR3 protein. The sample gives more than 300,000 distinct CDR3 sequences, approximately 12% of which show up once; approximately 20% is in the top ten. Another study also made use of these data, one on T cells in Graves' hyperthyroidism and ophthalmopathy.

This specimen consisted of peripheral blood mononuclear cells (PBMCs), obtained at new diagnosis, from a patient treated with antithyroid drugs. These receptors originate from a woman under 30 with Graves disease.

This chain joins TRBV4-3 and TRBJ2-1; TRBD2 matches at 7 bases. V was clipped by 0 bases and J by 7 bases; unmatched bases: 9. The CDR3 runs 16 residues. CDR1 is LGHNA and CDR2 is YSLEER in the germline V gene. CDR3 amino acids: CASSQDWMRGSNEQFF. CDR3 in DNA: TGCGCCAGCAGCCAAGATTGGATGCGGGGGTCGAATGAGCAGTTCTTC.

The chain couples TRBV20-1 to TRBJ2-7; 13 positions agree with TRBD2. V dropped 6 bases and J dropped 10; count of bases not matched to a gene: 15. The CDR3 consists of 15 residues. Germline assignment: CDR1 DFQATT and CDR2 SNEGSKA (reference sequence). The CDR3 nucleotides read TGCAGTGCAAGACGGTTAGGCGGGACTAGCGGGGTTCAGTACTTC. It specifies CSARRLGGTSGVQYF.

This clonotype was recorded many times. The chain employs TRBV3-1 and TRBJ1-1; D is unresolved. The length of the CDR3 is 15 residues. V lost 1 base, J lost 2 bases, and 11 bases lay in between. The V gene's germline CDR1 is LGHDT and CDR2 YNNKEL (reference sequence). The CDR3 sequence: CASSQVSGLNTEAFF. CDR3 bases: TGTGCCAGCAGCCAAGTGTCCGGGTTAAACACTGAAGCTTTCTTT.

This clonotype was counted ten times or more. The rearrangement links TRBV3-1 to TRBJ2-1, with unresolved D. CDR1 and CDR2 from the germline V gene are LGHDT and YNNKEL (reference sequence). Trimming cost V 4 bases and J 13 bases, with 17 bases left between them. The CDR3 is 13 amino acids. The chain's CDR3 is CASSLGTGRGQFF. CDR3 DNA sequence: TGTGCCAGCAGCCTAGGTACCGGGCGAGGCCAGTTCTTC.

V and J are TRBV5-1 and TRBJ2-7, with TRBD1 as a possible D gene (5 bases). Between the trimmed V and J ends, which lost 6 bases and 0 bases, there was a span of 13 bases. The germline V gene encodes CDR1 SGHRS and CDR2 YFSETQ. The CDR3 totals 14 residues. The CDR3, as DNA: TGCGCCAGCACCGTGGACACGAGCTCCTACGAGCAGTACTTC. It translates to CASTVDTSSYEQYF.

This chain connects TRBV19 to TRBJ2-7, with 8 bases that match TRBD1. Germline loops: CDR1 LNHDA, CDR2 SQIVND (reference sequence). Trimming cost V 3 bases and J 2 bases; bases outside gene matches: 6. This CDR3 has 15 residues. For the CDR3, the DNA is TGTGCCAGTAGTATTCACACAGGGGGAACCTACGAGCAGTACTTC. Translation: CASSIHTGGTYEQYF.

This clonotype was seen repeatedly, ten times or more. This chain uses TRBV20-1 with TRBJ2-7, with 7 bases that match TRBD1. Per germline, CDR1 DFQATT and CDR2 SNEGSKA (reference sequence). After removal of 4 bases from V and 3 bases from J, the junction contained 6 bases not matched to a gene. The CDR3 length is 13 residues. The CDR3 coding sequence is TGCAGTGCTATCCGGGACAGAGTCTACGAGCAGTACTTC. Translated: CSAIRDRVYEQYF.

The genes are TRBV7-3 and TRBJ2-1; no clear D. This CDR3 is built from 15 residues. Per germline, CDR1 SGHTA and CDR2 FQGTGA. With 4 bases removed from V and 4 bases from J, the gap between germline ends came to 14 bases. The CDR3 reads CASSSAGLDYNEQFF. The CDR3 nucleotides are TGTGCCAGCAGCTCCGCCGGTTTGGATTACAATGAGCAGTTCTTC.

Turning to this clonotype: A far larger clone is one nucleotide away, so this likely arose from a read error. In DNA form, the CDR3 reads TGTGCCAGCAGCTTACAACCAGGGGACCTGAAAGCTCTCTTT. Encoded protein: CASSLQPGDLKALF. The chain carries TRBV11-2 and TRBJ1-1; TRBD1 is a possible D gene (6 bases). Looked up from germline, CDR1 is SGHAT and CDR2 is FQNNGV. This CDR3 comprises 14 residues.

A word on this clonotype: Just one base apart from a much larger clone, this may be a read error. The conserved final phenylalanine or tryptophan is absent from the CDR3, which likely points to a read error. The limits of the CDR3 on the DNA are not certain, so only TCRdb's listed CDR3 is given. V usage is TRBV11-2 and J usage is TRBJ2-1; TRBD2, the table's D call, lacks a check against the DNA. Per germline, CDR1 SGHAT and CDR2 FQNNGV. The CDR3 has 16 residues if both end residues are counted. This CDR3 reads CASSFHSTSGRHTQYL.

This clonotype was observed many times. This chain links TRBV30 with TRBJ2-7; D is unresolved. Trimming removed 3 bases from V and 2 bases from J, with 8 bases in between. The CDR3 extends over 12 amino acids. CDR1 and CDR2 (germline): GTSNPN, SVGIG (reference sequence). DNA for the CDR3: TGTGCCTGGAGAAACGACCCCTACGAGCAGTACTTC. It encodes CAWRNDPYEQYF.